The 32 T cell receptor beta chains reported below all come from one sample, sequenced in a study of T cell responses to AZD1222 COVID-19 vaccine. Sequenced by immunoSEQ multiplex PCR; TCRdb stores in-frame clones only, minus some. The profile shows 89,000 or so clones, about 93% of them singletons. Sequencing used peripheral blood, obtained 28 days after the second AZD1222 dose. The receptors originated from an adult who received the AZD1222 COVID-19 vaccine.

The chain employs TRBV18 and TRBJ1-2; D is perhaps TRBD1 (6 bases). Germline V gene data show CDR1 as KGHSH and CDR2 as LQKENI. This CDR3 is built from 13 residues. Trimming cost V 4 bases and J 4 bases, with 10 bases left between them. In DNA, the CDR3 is TGTGCCAGCTCACGACAGGAGAGCTATGGCTACACCTTC. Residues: CASSRQESYGYTF.

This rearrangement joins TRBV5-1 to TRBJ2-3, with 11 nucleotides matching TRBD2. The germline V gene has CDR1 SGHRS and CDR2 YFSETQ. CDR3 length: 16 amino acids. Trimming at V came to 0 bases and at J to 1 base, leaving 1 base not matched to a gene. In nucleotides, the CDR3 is TGCGCCAGCAGCTTGGTACTAGCGGGGGGCACAGATACGCAGTATTTT. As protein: CASSLVLAGGTDTQYF.

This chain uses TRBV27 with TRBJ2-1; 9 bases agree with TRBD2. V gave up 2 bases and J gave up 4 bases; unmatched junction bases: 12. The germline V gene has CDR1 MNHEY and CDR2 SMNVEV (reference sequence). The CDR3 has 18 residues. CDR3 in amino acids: CASSLLRNRGGAYNEQFF. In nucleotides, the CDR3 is TGTGCCAGCAGTTTACTGAGGAATCGCGGGGGGGCGTACAATGAGCAGTTCTTC.

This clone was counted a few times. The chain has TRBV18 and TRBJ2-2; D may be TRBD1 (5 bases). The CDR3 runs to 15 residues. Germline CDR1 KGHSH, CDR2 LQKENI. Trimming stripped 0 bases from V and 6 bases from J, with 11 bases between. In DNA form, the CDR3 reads TGTGCCAGCTCACCACCGGGGCACTCCTCCGGGGAGCTGTTTTTT. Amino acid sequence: CASSPPGHSSGELFF.

CDR3 region: CASSLGMNTEAFF. CDR3 nucleotide sequence: TGTGCCAGCAGTTTGGGGATGAACACTGAAGCTTTCTTT. This chain joins TRBV27 and TRBJ1-1; D not resolved. This CDR3 is built from 13 residues. V was clipped by 3 bases and J by 0 bases, with 5 bases between them. CDR1 is MNHEY, CDR2 SMNVEV, per germline (reference sequence).

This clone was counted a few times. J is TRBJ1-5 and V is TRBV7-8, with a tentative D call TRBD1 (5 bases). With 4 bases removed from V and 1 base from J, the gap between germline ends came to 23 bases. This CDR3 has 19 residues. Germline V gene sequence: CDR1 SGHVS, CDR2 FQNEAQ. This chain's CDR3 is CASSSTRGKYGASNQPQHF. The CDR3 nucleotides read TGTGCCAGCAGCTCCACTCGGGGCAAGTATGGGGCGAGCAATCAGCCCCAGCATTTT.

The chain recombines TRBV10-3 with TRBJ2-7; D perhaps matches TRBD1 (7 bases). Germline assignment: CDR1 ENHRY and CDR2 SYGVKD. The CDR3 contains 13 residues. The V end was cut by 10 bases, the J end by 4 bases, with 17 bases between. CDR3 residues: CATLGQGGYEQYF. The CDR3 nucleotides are TGTGCCACCCTTGGGCAGGGGGGATACGAGCAGTACTTC.

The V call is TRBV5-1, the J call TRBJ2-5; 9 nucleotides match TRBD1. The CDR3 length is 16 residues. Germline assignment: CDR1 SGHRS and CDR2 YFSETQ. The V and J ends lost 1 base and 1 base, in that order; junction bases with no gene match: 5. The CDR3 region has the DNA TGCGCCAGCAGCTTGTGGGGACAGGGATTCCAAGAGACCCAGTACTTC. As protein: CASSLWGQGFQETQYF.

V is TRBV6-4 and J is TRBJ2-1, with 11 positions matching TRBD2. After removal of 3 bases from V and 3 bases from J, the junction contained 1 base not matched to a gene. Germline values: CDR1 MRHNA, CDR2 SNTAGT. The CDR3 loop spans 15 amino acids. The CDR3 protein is CASSETSGSYNEQFF. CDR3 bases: TGTGCCAGCAGTGAAACTAGCGGGAGCTACAATGAGCAGTTCTTC.

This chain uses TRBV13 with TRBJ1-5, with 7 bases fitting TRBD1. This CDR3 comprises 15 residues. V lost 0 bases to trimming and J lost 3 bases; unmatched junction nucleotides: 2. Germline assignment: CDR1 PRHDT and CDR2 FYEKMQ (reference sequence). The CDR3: CASSLGGGLNQPQHF. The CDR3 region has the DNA TGTGCCAGCAGCTTAGGAGGGGGCCTCAATCAGCCCCAGCATTTT.

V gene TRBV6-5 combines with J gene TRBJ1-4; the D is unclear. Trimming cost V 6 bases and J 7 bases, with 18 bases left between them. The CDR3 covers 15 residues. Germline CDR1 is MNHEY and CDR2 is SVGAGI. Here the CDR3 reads CASRPATAWSEKLFF. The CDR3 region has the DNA TGTGCCAGCAGGCCGGCGACCGCTTGGAGTGAAAAACTGTTTTTT.

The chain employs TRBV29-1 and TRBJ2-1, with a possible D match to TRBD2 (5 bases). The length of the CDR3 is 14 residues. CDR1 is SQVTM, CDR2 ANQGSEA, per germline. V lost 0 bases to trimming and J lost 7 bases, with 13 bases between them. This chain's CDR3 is CSVEDSGSLNEQFF. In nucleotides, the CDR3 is TGCAGCGTTGAAGACTCGGGATCACTTAATGAGCAGTTCTTC.

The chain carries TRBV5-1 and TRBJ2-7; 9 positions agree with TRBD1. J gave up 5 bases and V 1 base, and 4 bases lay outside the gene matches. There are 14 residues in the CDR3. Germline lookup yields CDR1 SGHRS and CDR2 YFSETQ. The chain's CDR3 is CASSLYRGLNEQYF. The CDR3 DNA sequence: TGCGCCAGCAGCTTGTACAGGGGGCTCAACGAGCAGTACTTC.

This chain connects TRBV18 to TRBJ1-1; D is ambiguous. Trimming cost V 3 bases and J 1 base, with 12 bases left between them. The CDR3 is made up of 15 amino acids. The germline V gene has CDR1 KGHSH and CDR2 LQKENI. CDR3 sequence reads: CASSPRELENTEAFF. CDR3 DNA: TGTGCCAGCTCACCCCGCGAGCTCGAGAACACTGAAGCTTTCTTT.

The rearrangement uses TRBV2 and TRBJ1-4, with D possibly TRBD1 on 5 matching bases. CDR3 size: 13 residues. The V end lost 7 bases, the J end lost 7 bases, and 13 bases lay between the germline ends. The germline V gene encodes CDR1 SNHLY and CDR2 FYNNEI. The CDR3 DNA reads TGTGCCAGCACAGGGTTCGTTCGTGAAAAACTGTTTTTT. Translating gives CASTGFVREKLFF.

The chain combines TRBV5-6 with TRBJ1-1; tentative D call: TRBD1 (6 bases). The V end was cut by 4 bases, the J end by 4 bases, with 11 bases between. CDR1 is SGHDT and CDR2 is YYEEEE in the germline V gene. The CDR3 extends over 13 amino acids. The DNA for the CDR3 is TGTGCCAGCAGCCGGAACAGGGTCACTGAAGCTTTCTTT. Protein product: CASSRNRVTEAFF.

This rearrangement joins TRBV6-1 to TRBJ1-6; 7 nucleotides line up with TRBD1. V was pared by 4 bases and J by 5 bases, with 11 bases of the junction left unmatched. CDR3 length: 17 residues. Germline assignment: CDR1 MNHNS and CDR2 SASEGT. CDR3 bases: TGTGCCAGCAGTGGGGTATTCCGAGGGGGCCATAATTCACCCCTCCACTTT. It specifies CASSGVFRGGHNSPLHF.

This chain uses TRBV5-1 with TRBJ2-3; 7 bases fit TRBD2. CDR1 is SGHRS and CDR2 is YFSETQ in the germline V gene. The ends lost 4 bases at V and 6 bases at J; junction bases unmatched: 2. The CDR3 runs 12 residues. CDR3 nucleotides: TGCGCCAGCAGCCCACTAGCGGATACGCAGTATTTT. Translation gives CASSPLADTQYF.

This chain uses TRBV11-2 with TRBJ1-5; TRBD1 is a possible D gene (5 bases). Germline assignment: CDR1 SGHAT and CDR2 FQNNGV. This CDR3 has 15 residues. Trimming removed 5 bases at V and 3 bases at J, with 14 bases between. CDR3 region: CASSPGAQFNQPQHF. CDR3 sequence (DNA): TGTGCCAGCAGCCCCGGGGCCCAGTTCAATCAGCCCCAGCATTTT.

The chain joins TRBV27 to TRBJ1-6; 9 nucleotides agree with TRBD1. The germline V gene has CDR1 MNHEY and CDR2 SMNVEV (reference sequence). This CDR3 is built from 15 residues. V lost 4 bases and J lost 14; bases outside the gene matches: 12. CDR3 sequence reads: CASSSVGTGTLALHF. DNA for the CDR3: TGTGCCAGCAGTTCGGTCGGGACAGGGACTTTGGCCCTCCACTTT.

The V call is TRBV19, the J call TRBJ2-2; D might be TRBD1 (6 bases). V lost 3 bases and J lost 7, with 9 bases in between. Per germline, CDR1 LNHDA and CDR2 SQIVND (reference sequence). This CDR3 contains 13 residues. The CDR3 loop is CASSMRGGGELFF. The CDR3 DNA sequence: TGTGCCAGTAGTATGAGAGGGGGCGGGGAGCTGTTTTTT.

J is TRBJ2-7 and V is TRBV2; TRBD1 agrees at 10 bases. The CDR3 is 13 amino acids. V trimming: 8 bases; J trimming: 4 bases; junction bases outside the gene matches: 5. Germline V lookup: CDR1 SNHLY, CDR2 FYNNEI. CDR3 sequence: CASAGQGKYEQYF. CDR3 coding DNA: TGTGCCAGCGCGGGACAGGGGAAGTACGAGCAGTACTTC. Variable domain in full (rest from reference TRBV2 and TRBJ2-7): EPEVTQTPSHQVTQMGQEVILRCVPISNHLYFYWYRQILGQKVEFLVSFYNNEISEKSEIFDDQFSVERPDGSNFTLKIRSTKLEDSAMYFCASAGQGKYEQYFGPGTRLTVT.

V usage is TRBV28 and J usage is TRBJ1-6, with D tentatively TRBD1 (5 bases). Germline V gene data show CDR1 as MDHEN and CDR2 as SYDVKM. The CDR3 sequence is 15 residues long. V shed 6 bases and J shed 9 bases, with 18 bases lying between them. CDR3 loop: CASSYTWGEGSPLHF. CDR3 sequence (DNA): TGTGCCAGCAGCTACACTTGGGGGGAGGGTTCACCCCTCCACTTT.

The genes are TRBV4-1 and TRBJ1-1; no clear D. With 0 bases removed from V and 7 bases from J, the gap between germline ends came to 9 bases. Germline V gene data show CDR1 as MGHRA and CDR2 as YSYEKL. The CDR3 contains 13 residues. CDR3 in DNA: TGCGCCAGCAGCCAAGATTGGCGGGATGAAGCTTTCTTT. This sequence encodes CASSQDWRDEAFF.

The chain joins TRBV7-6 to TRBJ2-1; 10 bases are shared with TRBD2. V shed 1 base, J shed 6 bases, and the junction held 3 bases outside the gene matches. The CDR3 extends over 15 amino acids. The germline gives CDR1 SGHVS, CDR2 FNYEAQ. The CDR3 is CASSLGTSGTNEQFF. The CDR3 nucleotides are TGTGCCAGCAGCTTAGGAACTAGCGGGACCAATGAGCAGTTCTTC.

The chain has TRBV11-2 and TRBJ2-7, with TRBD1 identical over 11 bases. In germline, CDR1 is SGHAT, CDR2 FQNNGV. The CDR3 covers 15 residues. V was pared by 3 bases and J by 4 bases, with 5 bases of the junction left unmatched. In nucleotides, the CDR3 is TGTGCCAGCAGCTTCGGACAGGGGGCAATTTACGAGCAGTACTTC. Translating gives CASSFGQGAIYEQYF.

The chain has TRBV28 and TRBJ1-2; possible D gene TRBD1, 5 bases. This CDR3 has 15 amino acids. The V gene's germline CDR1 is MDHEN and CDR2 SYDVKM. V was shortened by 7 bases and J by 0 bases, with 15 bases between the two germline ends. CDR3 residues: CASIGRGGTNYGYTF. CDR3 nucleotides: TGTGCCAGCATTGGGCGGGGCGGAACTAACTATGGCTACACCTTC.

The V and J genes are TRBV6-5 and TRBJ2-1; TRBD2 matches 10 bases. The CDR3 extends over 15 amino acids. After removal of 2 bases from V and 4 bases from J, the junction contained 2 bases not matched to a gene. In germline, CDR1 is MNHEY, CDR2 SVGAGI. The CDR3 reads CASSYGTSVYNEQFF. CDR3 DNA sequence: TGTGCCAGCAGTTACGGGACTAGCGTTTACAATGAGCAGTTCTTC.

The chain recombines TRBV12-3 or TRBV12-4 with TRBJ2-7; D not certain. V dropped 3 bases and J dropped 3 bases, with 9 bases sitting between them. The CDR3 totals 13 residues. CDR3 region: CASSFGQSYEQYF. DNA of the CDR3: TGTGCCAGCAGTTTCGGTCAAAGCTACGAGCAGTACTTC.

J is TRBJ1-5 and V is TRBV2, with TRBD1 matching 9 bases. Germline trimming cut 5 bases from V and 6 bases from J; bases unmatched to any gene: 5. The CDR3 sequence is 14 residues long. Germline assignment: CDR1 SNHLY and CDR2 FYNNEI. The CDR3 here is CASSRQGEGQPQHF. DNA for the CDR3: TGTGCCAGCAGTCGACAGGGGGAAGGTCAGCCCCAGCATTTT.

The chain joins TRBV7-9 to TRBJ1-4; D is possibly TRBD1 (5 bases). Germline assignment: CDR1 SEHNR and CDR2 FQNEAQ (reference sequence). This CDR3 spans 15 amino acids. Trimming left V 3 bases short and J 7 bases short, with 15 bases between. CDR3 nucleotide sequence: TGTGCCAGCAGCTTGGGCCAGGGAAGGGTTGAAAAACTGTTTTTT. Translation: CASSLGQGRVEKLFF.

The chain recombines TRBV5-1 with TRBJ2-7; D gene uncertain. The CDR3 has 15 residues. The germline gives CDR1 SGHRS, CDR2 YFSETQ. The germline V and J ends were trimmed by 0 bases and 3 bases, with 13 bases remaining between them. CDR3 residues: CASSLGSRGFYEQYF. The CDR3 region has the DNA TGCGCCAGCAGCTTGGGCTCACGAGGTTTCTACGAGCAGTACTTC.